Each of the 24 T cell receptor beta chains below was sequenced from the same sample in a study of blood T cell repertoires in COVID-19. The protocol was immunoSEQ multiplex PCR, while the TCRdb copy is restricted to in-frame clones and leaves out a portion. Here the sample spans some 180,000 clones, 80% to 95% being singletons. What was sequenced was peripheral blood. These receptors all stem from a man aged 50 to 59 with acute or convalescent COVID-19.

The CDR3 bases are TGTGCCAGCAGTTTAGGGACAGGGTCTGGCTACACCTTC. It is translated as CASSLGTGSGYTF. The chain is built from TRBV28 and TRBJ1-2; 9 nucleotides agree with TRBD1. Germline-derived CDR1 and CDR2 are MDHEN and SYDVKM. The CDR3 consists of 13 residues. V lost 2 bases, J lost 7 bases, and 2 bases stayed unmatched.

The chain is built from TRBV5-1 and TRBJ2-6; no clear D. Germline assignment: CDR1 SGHRS and CDR2 YFSETQ. The CDR3 covers 15 residues. V was cut by 0 bases and J by 4 bases, with 8 bases left in between. CDR3 DNA sequence: TGCGCCAGCAGCTTGGATTCTGCGGGGGCCAACGTCCTGACTTTC. Its protein product is CASSLDSAGANVLTF.

The chain couples TRBV27 to TRBJ2-3; 7 bases agree with TRBD2. Looked up from germline, CDR1 is MNHEY and CDR2 is SMNVEV (reference sequence). V was clipped by 4 bases and J by 2 bases; unmatched bases: 6. CDR3 length: 15 residues. In DNA, the CDR3 is TGTGCCAGCAGTTCACCGCTAGCGGCCACAGATACGCAGTATTTT. Protein sequence: CASSSPLAATDTQYF.

The chain has TRBV7-9 and TRBJ1-5, with 9 bases aligning to TRBD1. The V gene end was trimmed by 5 bases and the J gene end by 7 bases; junction bases not matched to a gene: 9. The germline CDR1 and CDR2 sequences are SEHNR and FQNEAQ (reference sequence). The CDR3 sequence is 15 residues long. CDR3 sequence (DNA): TGTGCCAGCAGCCCACCGGGACAGGGTGGACAGCCCCAGCATTTT. This encodes CASSPPGQGGQPQHF.

V gene TRBV28 combines with J gene TRBJ1-2, with a possible D match to TRBD1 (6 bases). This CDR3 spans 14 amino acids. Looked up from germline, CDR1 is MDHEN and CDR2 is SYDVKM. V was clipped by 7 bases and J by 3 bases, with 15 bases between them. The CDR3 loop is CASTTPGQDYGYTF. The CDR3 DNA sequence: TGTGCCAGCACCACTCCGGGACAAGACTATGGCTACACCTTC.

The V and J genes are TRBV10-3 and TRBJ2-2, with D possibly being TRBD2 (5 bases). The CDR3 covers 12 residues. Germline CDR1 is ENHRY and CDR2 is SYGVKD. Trimming removed 8 bases from V and 5 bases from J, with 9 bases in between. The CDR3 loop is CAIGRETGELFF. In DNA form, the CDR3 reads TGTGCCATCGGAAGGGAGACCGGGGAGCTGTTTTTT.

The chain has TRBV28 and TRBJ1-2; no reliable D call. In germline, CDR1 is MDHEN, CDR2 SYDVKM. V lost 9 bases to trimming and J lost 8 bases, with 16 bases between them. This CDR3 has 12 residues. CDR3 nucleotides: TGTGCCAGTCACTACGCATCTAGGGGCTACACCTTC. Translated, it gives CASHYASRGYTF.

This clone appeared once. V and J are TRBV13 and TRBJ1-2; D is ambiguous. Germline V gene sequence: CDR1 PRHDT, CDR2 FYEKMQ (reference sequence). The CDR3 consists of 12 residues. Trimming left V 2 bases short and J 4 bases short, with 5 bases between. CDR3 DNA: TGTGCCAGCAGCTTAAACAGCTATGGCTACACCTTC. It yields the protein CASSLNSYGYTF.

The table lists this clone with a count of one. This chain uses TRBV28 with TRBJ1-5; tentatively, D is TRBD1 (5 bases). With 9 bases removed from V and 6 bases from J, the gap between germline ends came to 15 bases. The germline V gene encodes CDR1 MDHEN and CDR2 SYDVKM. The length of the CDR3 is 13 residues. The CDR3 reads CARAAGPGQPQHF. The CDR3 DNA is TGTGCCAGAGCGGCGGGACCTGGTCAGCCCCAGCATTTT. Drawing the rest from reference TRBV28 and TRBJ1-5, the complete variable domain is DVKVTQSSRYLVKRTGEKVFLECVQDMDHENMFWYRQDPGLGLRLIYFSYDVKMKEKGDIPEGYSVSREKKERFSLILESASTNQTSMYLCARAAGPGQPQHFGDGTRLSIL.

This clone showed up just once. The CDR3 protein is CASSSSLAVTYNEQFF. CDR3 DNA sequence: TGTGCCAGCAGCTCTTCCCTAGCGGTTACTTACAATGAGCAGTTCTTC. The rearrangement joins TRBV7-9 to TRBJ2-1; 7 positions match TRBD2. The CDR3 is 16 residues long. Germline V gene lookup returns CDR1 SEHNR and CDR2 FQNEAQ (reference sequence). Germline trimming cut 4 bases from V and 4 bases from J; bases unmatched to any gene: 10.

The chain joins TRBV30 to TRBJ1-1; D not resolved. V shed 0 bases and J shed 5 bases, with 10 bases lying between them. The CDR3 loop spans 13 amino acids. Germline V lookup: CDR1 GTSNPN, CDR2 SVGIG (reference sequence). The CDR3 DNA sequence: TGTGCCTGGAGTGTATCTGAGAGGACTGAAGCTTTCTTT. Translating gives CAWSVSERTEAFF.

The V gene is TRBV5-4, the J gene TRBJ2-7; 11 nucleotides match TRBD2. The germline V gene encodes CDR1 SGHNT and CDR2 YYREEE (reference sequence). CDR3 length: 17 amino acids. Trimming cost V 4 bases and J 3 bases; bases outside gene matches: 12. The CDR3 coding sequence is TGTGCCAGCAGCGCGGACCTTCTGACTAGCGGGATCTACGAGCAGTACTTC. Amino acid sequence: CASSADLLTSGIYEQYF.

The chain uses TRBV27 and TRBJ1-2, with no clear D. This CDR3 spans 15 amino acids. V shed 0 bases and J shed 5 bases, with 13 bases lying between them. Germline loops: CDR1 MNHEY, CDR2 SMNVEV (reference sequence). This chain's CDR3 is CASSLSLDLRYGYTF. CDR3 nucleotides: TGTGCCAGCAGTTTATCCCTCGACCTGCGGTATGGCTACACCTTC.

The chain links TRBV10-3 to TRBJ1-1, with 8 bases matching TRBD1. The CDR3 length is 13 residues. Germline V gene lookup returns CDR1 ENHRY and CDR2 SYGVKD. Trimming at V came to 6 bases and at J to 7 bases, leaving 7 bases not matched to a gene. Here the CDR3 DNA reads TGTGCCATCAGGGACAGGGCAGGAATTGAAGCTTTCTTT. Residues: CAIRDRAGIEAFF.

The chain employs TRBV20-1 and TRBJ1-1, with 10 bases that match TRBD1. The germline gives CDR1 DFQATT, CDR2 SNEGSKA (reference sequence). This CDR3 is 11 amino acids long. V was pared by 3 bases and J by 10 bases, with 2 bases of the junction left unmatched. CDR3 region: CSARGDRGAFF. CDR3 nucleotides: TGCAGTGCTAGGGGGGACAGGGGAGCTTTCTTT.

This chain uses TRBV20-1 with TRBJ2-7; D remains unclear. Trimming removed 6 bases at V and 1 base at J, with 4 bases between. In germline, CDR1 is DFQATT, CDR2 SNEGSKA (reference sequence). The CDR3 has 10 residues. Here the CDR3 DNA reads TGCAGTGCCGCGTCCTACGAGCAGTACTTC. It specifies CSAASYEQYF.

The genes are TRBV15 and TRBJ2-1; 10 bases fit TRBD1. Germline loops: CDR1 LNHNV, CDR2 YYDKDF (reference sequence). The CDR3 is 15 amino acids. The V and J ends lost 5 bases and 7 bases, in that order; junction bases with no gene match: 8. CDR3 bases: TGTGCCACCAGCCGACAGGGGGCTACGGGGAATGAGCAGTTCTTC. This encodes CATSRQGATGNEQFF.

The V gene is TRBV3-1 (or the pseudogene TRBV3-2), the J gene TRBJ2-7; TRBD2 matches 11 bases. CDR3 length: 17 residues. The germline V gene has CDR1 LGHDT and CDR2 YNNKEL (reference sequence). Trimming removed 1 base from V and 2 bases from J; junction bases left unmatched: 7. The CDR3 reads CASSQALLAGVPYEQYF. The DNA for the CDR3 is TGTGCCAGCAGCCAAGCTTTACTAGCGGGAGTCCCCTACGAGCAGTACTTC.

Only one count was recorded for this clone. The gene calls are TRBV5-8 and TRBJ2-5; 11 bases are shared with TRBD2. From germline, CDR1 is SGHTS and CDR2 YDEGEE. CDR3 length equals 17 residues. Trimming took 1 base from V and 4 from J; bases not matched to a gene: 9. Here the CDR3 reads CASSLLLLAGATETQYF. Written as DNA, the CDR3 is TGTGCCAGCAGCTTGCTCCTACTAGCGGGGGCCACAGAGACCCAGTACTTC.

The chain couples TRBV30 to TRBJ1-1; D remains unclear. Germline loops: CDR1 GTSNPN, CDR2 SVGIG (reference sequence). The CDR3 runs to 11 residues. The V end was cut by 5 bases, the J end by 2 bases, with 6 bases between. DNA for the CDR3: TGTGCCTGGTCCAGAAACACTGAAGCTTTCTTT. Its protein product is CAWSRNTEAFF.

V usage is TRBV10-3 and J usage is TRBJ1-5; D gene uncertain. Trimming stripped 10 bases from V and 0 bases from J, with 19 bases between. CDR3 length equals 16 residues. Germline CDR1 and CDR2: ENHRY and SYGVKD. Written as DNA, the CDR3 is TGTGCCACGCGGGAGTGGAGGATTAATAGCAATCAGCCCCAGCATTTT. Residues: CATREWRINSNQPQHF.

In its sample, this clone was seen a few times. This chain uses TRBV6-5 with TRBJ1-2; 9 bases line up with TRBD1. The CDR3 totals 15 residues. J lost 0 bases, V lost 7 bases, and 6 bases had no gene match. Germline V CDR1 and CDR2: MNHEY, SVGAGI. The CDR3 loop reads CASTGDRGTNYGYTF. The CDR3 DNA reads TGTGCCAGCACCGGAGACAGGGGGACTAACTATGGCTACACCTTC.

CDR3 sequence reads: CASSSGTSGEINEQFF. The DNA for the CDR3 is TGTGCCAGCAGCTCCGGGACTAGCGGGGAGATCAATGAGCAGTTCTTC. The rearrangement joins TRBV11-2 to TRBJ2-1; 13 bases fit TRBD2. This CDR3 region has 16 residues. Germline loops: CDR1 SGHAT, CDR2 FQNNGV. J gave up 6 bases and V 4 bases, and 6 bases lay outside the gene matches.

The chain combines TRBV7-2 with TRBJ2-1, with TRBD2 matching over 10 bases. After removal of 2 bases from V and 3 bases from J, the junction contained 1 base not matched to a gene. Germline CDR1 SGHTA, CDR2 FQGNSA. CDR3 length: 15 amino acids. The CDR3 protein is CASSLRTSGYNEQFF. CDR3 nucleotides: TGTGCCAGCAGCTTAAGGACTAGCGGCTACAATGAGCAGTTCTTC.